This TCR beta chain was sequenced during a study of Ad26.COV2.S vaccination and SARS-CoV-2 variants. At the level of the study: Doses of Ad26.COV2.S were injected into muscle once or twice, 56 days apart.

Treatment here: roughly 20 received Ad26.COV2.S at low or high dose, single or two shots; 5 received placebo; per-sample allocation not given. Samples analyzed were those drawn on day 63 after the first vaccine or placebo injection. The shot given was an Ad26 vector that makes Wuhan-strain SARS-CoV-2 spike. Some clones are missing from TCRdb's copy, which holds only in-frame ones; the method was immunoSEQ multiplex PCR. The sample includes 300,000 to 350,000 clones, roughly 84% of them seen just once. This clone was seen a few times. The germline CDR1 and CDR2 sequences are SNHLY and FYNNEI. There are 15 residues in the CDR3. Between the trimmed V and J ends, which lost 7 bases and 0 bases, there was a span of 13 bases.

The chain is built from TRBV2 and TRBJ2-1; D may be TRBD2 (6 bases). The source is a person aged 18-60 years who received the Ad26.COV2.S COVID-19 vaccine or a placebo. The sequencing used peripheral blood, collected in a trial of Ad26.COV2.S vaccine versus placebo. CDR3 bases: TGTGCCAGCACATCGGGGGAAAGCTCCTACAATGAGCAGTTCTTC. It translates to CASTSGESSYNEQFF.